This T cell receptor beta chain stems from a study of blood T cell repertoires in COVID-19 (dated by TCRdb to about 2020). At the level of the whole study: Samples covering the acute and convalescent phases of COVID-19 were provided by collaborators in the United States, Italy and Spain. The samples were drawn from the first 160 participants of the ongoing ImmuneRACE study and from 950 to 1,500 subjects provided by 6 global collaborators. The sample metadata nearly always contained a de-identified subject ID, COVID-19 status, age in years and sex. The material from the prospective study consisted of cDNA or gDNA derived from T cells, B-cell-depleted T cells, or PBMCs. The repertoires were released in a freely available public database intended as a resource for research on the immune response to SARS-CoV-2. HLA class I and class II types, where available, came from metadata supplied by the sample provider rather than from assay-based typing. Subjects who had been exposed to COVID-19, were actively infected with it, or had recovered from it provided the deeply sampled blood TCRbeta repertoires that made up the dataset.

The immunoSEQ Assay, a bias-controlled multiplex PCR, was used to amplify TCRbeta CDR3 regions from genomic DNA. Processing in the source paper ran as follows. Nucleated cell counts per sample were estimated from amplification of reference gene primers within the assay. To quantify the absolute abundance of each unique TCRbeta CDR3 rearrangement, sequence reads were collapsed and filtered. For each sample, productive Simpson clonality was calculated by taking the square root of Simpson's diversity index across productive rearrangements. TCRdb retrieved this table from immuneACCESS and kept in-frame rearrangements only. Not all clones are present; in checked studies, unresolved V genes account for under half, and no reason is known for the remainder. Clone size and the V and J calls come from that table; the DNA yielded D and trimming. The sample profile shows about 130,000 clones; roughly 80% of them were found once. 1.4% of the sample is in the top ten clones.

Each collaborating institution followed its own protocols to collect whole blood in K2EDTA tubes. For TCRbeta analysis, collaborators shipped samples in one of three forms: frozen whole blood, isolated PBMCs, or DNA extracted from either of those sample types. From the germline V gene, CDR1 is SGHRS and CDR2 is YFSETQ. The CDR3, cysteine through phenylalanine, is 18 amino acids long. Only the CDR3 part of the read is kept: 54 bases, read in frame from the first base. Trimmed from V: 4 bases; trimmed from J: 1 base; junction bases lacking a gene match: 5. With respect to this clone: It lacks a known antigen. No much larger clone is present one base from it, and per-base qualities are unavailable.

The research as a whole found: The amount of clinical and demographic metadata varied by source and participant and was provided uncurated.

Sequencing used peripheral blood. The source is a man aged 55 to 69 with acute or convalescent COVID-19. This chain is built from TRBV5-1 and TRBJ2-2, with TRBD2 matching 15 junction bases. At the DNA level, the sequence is TGCGCCAGCAGCCCCGGGACTAGCGGGGGGATGAACACCGGGGAGCTGTTTTTT. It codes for CASSPGTSGGMNTGELFF. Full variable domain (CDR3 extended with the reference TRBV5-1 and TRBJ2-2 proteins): KAGVTQTPRYLIKTRGQQVTLSCSPISGHRSVSWYQQTPGQGLQFLFEYFSETQRNKGNFPGRFSGRQFSNSRSEMNVSTLELGDSALYLCASSPGTSGGMNTGELFFGEGSRLTVL.